The entry below gives a single T cell receptor (beta chain) sequence along with its context. The participants were between about 18 and 89 years old and came from under 25 US areas. Sequencing used immunoSEQ multiplex PCR; TCRdb keeps in-frame clones, though not all of them. The sample consists of hundreds of thousands of clones, nearly 90% of them appearing once. This sample was included in a study of blood T cell repertoires in COVID-19. Study-wide background: Spain, Italy and the United States supplied samples that represented acute and convalescent COVID-19.

V lost 4 bases, J lost 0 bases, and 3 bases stayed unmatched. CDR1 is MGHRA and CDR2 is YSYEKL in the germline V gene. CDR3 length: 15 amino acids. The sequencing input was PBMCs or T cells enriched from blood (not recorded which). This clonotype originated in a woman under 30 with acute COVID-19. This chain connects TRBV4-1 to TRBJ1-1, with 9 bases lining up with TRBD1. CDR3 sequence: CASSPGTGLNTEAFF. The CDR3 nucleotides are TGCGCCAGCAGCCCCGGGACAGGGTTGAACACTGAAGCTTTCTTT.